This TCR beta chain was captured by sequencing in a study of beta chain features in type 1 diabetes. Each of the sorted populations had a purity greater than 98%. What was sequenced were expressed TCRB transcripts, since all of the isolated RNA had been reverse transcribed. TCRdb's copy holds only in-frame clones and misses some; the assay was immunoSEQ multiplex PCR. The profile shows about 41,000 clones, about 66% of them singletons. About this clone itself: Its matching antigen is unknown.

Notes on the study in general: For Type 1 diabetes patients, all four CD4+ subsets carried TCRB CDR3s that were moderately but significantly shorter.

The germline CDR1 and CDR2 sequences are LNHDA and SQIVND (reference sequence). The V and J ends lost 3 bases and 7 bases, in that order; junction bases with no gene match: 8. The length of the CDR3 is 17 residues. This receptor was identified in a man aged 25-45 years with type 1 diabetes. Some clones in this sample may be carry-over from other donors' samples. This rearrangement joins TRBV19 to TRBJ2-5, with 16 bases identical to TRBD2. The source material was Tregs from blood. In DNA, the CDR3 is TGTGCCAGTAGTATTGGCGGGACTAGCGGGGGGGGAGGGACCCAGTACTTC. This sequence encodes CASSIGGTSGGGGTQYF.